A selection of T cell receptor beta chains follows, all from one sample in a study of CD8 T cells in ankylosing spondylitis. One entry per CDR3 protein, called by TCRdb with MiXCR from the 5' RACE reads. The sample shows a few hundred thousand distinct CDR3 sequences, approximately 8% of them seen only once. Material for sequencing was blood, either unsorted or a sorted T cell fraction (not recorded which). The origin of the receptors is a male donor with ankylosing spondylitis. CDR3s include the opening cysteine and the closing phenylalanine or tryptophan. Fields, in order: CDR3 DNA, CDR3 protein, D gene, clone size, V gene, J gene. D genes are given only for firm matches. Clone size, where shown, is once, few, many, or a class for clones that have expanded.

TGCGCCAGCAGCTTGGCCGGACTAGCGGTAGAGACCCAGTACTTC	CASSLAGLAVETQYF	TRBD2	-	TRBV5-1	TRBJ2-5
TGTGCCAGCAGCTTGATGGGGACGCGGCGCCAAGAGCAGTACTTC	CASSLMGTRRQEQYF	-	many	TRBV5-8	TRBJ2-7
TGTGCCAGCAGCCCTTTAGCGGGAGGTAGTAATGAGCAGTTCTTC	CASSPLAGGSNEQFF	TRBD2	many	TRBV7-6	TRBJ2-1
TGCGCCAGCAGCTTGGTTATCGGGACAGGGGATGAAAAACTGTTTTTT	CASSLVIGTGDEKLFF	TRBD1	few	TRBV5-1	TRBJ1-4
TGCGCCAGCAGCTTGGAAATTGGTCAGCCCCAGCATTTT	CASSLEIGQPQHF	-	-	TRBV5-1	TRBJ1-5
TGTGCCAGCAGCCTCGACAGCTTGATATACACTGAAGCTTTCTTT	CASSLDSLIYTEAFF	-	few	TRBV5-4	TRBJ1-1
TGTGCCAGCAGTTATTACCCGAGTAGCGCCGAGCAGTACTTC	CASSYYPSSAEQYF	-	-	TRBV12-3/TRBV12-4	TRBJ2-7
TGTGCCAGCAGTCCGCGGGGGGCCGCTAGCACAGATACGCAGTATTTT	CASSPRGAASTDTQYF	TRBD2	-	TRBV12-3/TRBV12-4	TRBJ2-3
TGCAGCGTTGGGGGGGGACGAGCTACCTACGAGCAGTACTTC	CSVGGGRATYEQYF	TRBD2	many	TRBV29-1	TRBJ2-7
TGTGCCAGCAGTCCCCGGACGGTAGAGACCACCGGGGAGCTGTTTTTT	CASSPRTVETTGELFF	-	few	TRBV3-1	TRBJ2-2
TGTGCCAGCTCACTGCCAGGGGCCCATGAGCAGTTCTTC	CASSLPGAHEQFF	-	few	TRBV18	TRBJ2-1
TGTGCCAGCAGCGGCGGGACAGGGTTAGGTGAGCAGTTCTTC	CASSGGTGLGEQFF	TRBD1	many	TRBV9	TRBJ2-1
TGCGCCAGCAGCCCGACTTACCAAGAGACCCAGTACTTC	CASSPTYQETQYF	-	-	TRBV5-1	TRBJ2-5
TGTGCCAGCGGCGGGGCCCAGCATTTCCACGAGCAGTACTTC	CASGGAQHFHEQYF	-	many	TRBV28	TRBJ2-7
TGCAGTGCTAAGTTCCTGGGGGGAGATACGCAGTATTTT	CSAKFLGGDTQYF	-	-	TRBV20-1	TRBJ2-3
TGTGCCAGCAGCGTAGCTCCTAGTTTCAATGAGCAGTTCTTC	CASSVAPSFNEQFF	-	few	TRBV9	TRBJ2-1
TGTGCCAGCAGCCAAGCCGGGGCTTCGAGGGCTTTCTTT	CASSQAGASRAFF	-	many	TRBV14	TRBJ1-1
TGCAGTGCTAGAAGCCCAGCTCGGGTGGGGAATGAGCAGTTCTTC	CSARSPARVGNEQFF	-	-	TRBV20-1	TRBJ2-1
TGTGCCAGCAGCTTGTACAGACTGAACACTGAAGCTTTCTTT	CASSLYRLNTEAFF	-	few	TRBV5-8	TRBJ1-1
TGCAGTGCCCGAGGGGGACAGGGGATGGATGAGCAGTTCTTC	CSARGGQGMDEQFF	TRBD1	few	TRBV20-1	TRBJ2-1
TGTGCCAGCAGCCGACTAGCGCGCAATGAGCAGTTCTTC	CASSRLARNEQFF	TRBD2	few	TRBV11-2	TRBJ2-1
TGTGCCAGCAGTTACATAGCTAGCGGGAGATGGAGGACCGGGGAGCTGTTTTTT	CASSYIASGRWRTGELFF	TRBD2	-	TRBV6-2/TRBV6-3	TRBJ2-2
TGTGCCAGCAGCTGGGTCACCAGGGGCTTCTATGGCTACACCTTC	CASSWVTRGFYGYTF	-	few	TRBV7-8	TRBJ1-2
TGTGCCAGTACCCCGTGGACAGGGAACATGAACACTGAAGCTTTCTTT	CASTPWTGNMNTEAFF	TRBD1	-	TRBV19	TRBJ1-1
TGTGCCTGGAGTAGACAGAAGAACACTGAAGCTTTCTTT	CAWSRQKNTEAFF	-	few	TRBV30	TRBJ1-1
TGTGCCAGCGACCTGGGGGGGAGCCCCTACAATGAGCAGTTCTTC	CASDLGGSPYNEQFF	TRBD2	many	TRBV25-1	TRBJ2-1
TGTGCCAGCAGCTTGCTAGCGGGAGTGTTCGAGCAGTACTTC	CASSLLAGVFEQYF	TRBD2	few	TRBV7-9	TRBJ2-7
TGTGCCAGCAGCGGGACTAGCGGGACGAACACCGGGGAGCTGTTTTTT	CASSGTSGTNTGELFF	TRBD2	few	TRBV9	TRBJ2-2
TGTGCCAGCAGTCTCCGGGGACGAGAGCAGTTCTTC	CASSLRGREQFF	-	many	TRBV12-3/TRBV12-4	TRBJ2-1
TGTGCCAGCAGTTTCCCTCCTCCGAACCCTGAAGCTTTCTTT	CASSFPPPNPEAFF	-	few	TRBV28	TRBJ1-1
TGTGCCAGCAGACCGGACAGGGGGTACAATGAGCAGTTCTTC	CASRPDRGYNEQFF	TRBD1	-	TRBV2	TRBJ2-1
TGCAGTGCTCCCGGTACGGGACACCACTACGAGCAGTACTTC	CSAPGTGHHYEQYF	-	-	TRBV20-1	TRBJ2-7
TGCGCCAGCAGCTTGACTAGCGGGATAGGCGAGCAGTTCTTC	CASSLTSGIGEQFF	TRBD2	many	TRBV5-1	TRBJ2-1
TGTGCCACCCTGGCCAGGAGCGGGAGGTCTTGGGAGCAGTTCTTC	CATLARSGRSWEQFF	TRBD2	few	TRBV6-1	TRBJ2-1
TGTGCCAGCAGTTCCTCTCCAGGGGCTGGGACCGGGGAGCTGTTTTTT	CASSSSPGAGTGELFF	-	-	TRBV12-3/TRBV12-4	TRBJ2-2
TGCAGTGCTAGAAGGCAGGGGGGTGAGCAGTTCTTC	CSARRQGGEQFF	-	-	TRBV20-1	TRBJ2-1
TGTGCCAGCTGCCTGGGGGCACACTCCTACGAGCAGTACTTC	CASCLGAHSYEQYF	-	few	TRBV27	TRBJ2-7
TGTGCCAGCAGCCCGGACAGAAACGGGCAGTACTTC	CASSPDRNGQYF	-	-	TRBV12-3/TRBV12-4	TRBJ2-7
TGTGCCAGCAGCTTGTTACTAGCGCGATTCTACGAGCAGTACTTC	CASSLLLARFYEQYF	TRBD2	-	TRBV5-6	TRBJ2-7
TGTGCCAGCAGCCAAGATGGGGGGCTCCACTTT	CASSQDGGLHF	-	few	TRBV3-1	TRBJ1-6
TGCAGTGCGGAGGATTCAGATGAGCAGTTCTTC	CSAEDSDEQFF	-	few	TRBV20-1	TRBJ2-1
TGCAGTGCTAGAGATTCGGGGGCTAGCGGGAGATTAAATGAGCAGTTCTTC	CSARDSGASGRLNEQFF	TRBD2	once	TRBV20-1	TRBJ2-1
TGTGCCAGCAGTTACTTTACTAGCGGTGACACCGGGGAGCTGTTTTTT	CASSYFTSGDTGELFF	TRBD2	-	TRBV6-5	TRBJ2-2
TGTGCCAGCAGTCCAGGGACAGGGGGAGGCAATGAGCAGTTCTTC	CASSPGTGGGNEQFF	TRBD1	many	TRBV12-3/TRBV12-4	TRBJ2-1
TGCAGCGTTGAAGCGGTGGGCCTAGGCGAGCAGTACTTC	CSVEAVGLGEQYF	-	-	TRBV29-1	TRBJ2-7
TGCGCCAGCTCCAAAGCGGGAGGAGAGGATACGCAGTATTTT	CASSKAGGEDTQYF	TRBD2	few	TRBV4-1	TRBJ2-3
TGTGCCAGCAGAGAGGGGACTAATGAAAAACTGTTTTTT	CASREGTNEKLFF	-	many	TRBV6-1	TRBJ1-4
TGTGCCACCAGTGAAGAAAGGTCGTCGAACACTGAAGCTTTCTTT	CATSEERSSNTEAFF	-	few	TRBV24-1	TRBJ1-1
TGTGCCAGCAGTTTGACAGGGGCCGGCGATGGCTACACCTTC	CASSLTGAGDGYTF	TRBD1	few	TRBV12-3/TRBV12-4	TRBJ1-2
TGTGCCAGTAGTACCGGACAGGGCAATAGCAATCAGCCCCAGCATTTT	CASSTGQGNSNQPQHF	TRBD1	-	TRBV19	TRBJ1-5
TGCGCCAGCAGATCGACCGGGACTAGCGGGGCCAATGAGCAGTTCTTC	CASRSTGTSGANEQFF	TRBD2	-	TRBV5-1	TRBJ2-1
TGTGCCATCAGTCAAAGCGTTACTAGCACAGATACGCAGTATTTT	CAISQSVTSTDTQYF	-	many	TRBV10-3	TRBJ2-3
TGTGCCAGCAATTTCGGACAGGGGATTCAGCCCCAGCATTTT	CASNFGQGIQPQHF	TRBD1	-	TRBV28	TRBJ1-5
TGTGCCAGCAGTTTATGGTCCCCAGACACCGGGGAGCTGTTTTTT	CASSLWSPDTGELFF	-	-	TRBV28	TRBJ2-2
TGTGCCAGCAGGGGACTAGCGAAGAATGAGCAGTTCTTC	CASRGLAKNEQFF	TRBD2	-	TRBV11-2	TRBJ2-1
TGCAGCGTTGCCCGTGACAGGAACACTGAAGCTTTCTTT	CSVARDRNTEAFF	-	-	TRBV29-1	TRBJ1-1
TGCGCCAGCAGCTTGGCCGGACAGCGGGAGACCCCAGATACGCAGTATTTT	CASSLAGQRETPDTQYF	TRBD2	few	TRBV5-1	TRBJ2-3
TGCGCCAGCAGCGCAGGAACCTTTAACTCTGGGGCCAACGTCCTGACTTTC	CASSAGTFNSGANVLTF	-	-	TRBV5-1	TRBJ2-6